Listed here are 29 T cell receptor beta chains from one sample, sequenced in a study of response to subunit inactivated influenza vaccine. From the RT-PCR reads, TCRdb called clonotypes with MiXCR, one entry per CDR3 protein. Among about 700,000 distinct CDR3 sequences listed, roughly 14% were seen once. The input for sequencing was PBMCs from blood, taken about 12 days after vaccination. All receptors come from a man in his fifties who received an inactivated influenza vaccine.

The CDR3 nucleotides are TGTGCCAGCACCCCGGGACTAGGGGTTCGGACCCAGTACTTC. Translation: CASTPGLGVRTQYF. The rearrangement joins TRBV12-3 or TRBV12-4 to TRBJ2-5; 8 positions agree with TRBD2. V lost 7 bases, J lost 7 bases, and 11 bases stayed unmatched. The CDR3 extends over 14 amino acids.

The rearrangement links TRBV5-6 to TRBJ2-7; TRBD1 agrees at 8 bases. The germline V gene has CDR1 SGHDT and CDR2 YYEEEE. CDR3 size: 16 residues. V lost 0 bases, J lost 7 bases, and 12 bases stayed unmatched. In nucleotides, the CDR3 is TGTGCCAGCAGCTTGGGGACAGGGAGGACCTTCGGGGAGCAGTACTTC. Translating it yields CASSLGTGRTFGEQYF.

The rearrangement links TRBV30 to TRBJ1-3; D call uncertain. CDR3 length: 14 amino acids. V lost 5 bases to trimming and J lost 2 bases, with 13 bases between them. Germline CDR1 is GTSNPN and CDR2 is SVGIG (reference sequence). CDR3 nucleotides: TGTGCCTGGGACACTTGGAACCCTGGAAACACCATATATTTT. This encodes CAWDTWNPGNTIYF.

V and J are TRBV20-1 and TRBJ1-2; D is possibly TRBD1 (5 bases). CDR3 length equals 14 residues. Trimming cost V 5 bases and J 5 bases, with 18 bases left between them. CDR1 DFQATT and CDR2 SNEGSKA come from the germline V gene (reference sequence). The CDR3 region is CSAHPRVGGYGYTF. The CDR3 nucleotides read TGCAGTGCTCATCCGAGGGTGGGGGGTTATGGCTACACCTTC.

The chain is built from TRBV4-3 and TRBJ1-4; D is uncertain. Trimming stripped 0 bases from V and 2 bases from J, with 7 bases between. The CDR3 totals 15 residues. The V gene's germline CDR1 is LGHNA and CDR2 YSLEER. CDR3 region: CASSQDPQTNEKLFF. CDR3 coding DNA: TGCGCCAGCAGCCAAGATCCACAGACTAATGAAAAACTGTTTTTT.

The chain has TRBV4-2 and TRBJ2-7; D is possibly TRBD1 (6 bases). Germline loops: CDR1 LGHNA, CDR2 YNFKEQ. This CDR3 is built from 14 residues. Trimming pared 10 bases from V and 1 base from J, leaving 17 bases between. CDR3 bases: TGTGCCACCCCTGGGGCAGGGGAGTCCTACGAGCAGTACTTC. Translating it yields CATPGAGESYEQYF.

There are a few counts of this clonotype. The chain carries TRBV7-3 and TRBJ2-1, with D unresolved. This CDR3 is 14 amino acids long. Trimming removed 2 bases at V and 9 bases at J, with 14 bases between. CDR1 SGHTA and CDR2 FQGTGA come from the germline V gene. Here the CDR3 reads CASSLLPFTGEQFF. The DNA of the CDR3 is TGTGCCAGCAGCTTACTTCCTTTTACGGGTGAGCAGTTCTTC.

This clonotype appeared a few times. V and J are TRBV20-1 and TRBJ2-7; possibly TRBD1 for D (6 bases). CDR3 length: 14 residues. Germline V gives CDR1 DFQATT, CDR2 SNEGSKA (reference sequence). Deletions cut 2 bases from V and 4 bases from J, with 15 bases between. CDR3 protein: CSARRQGLVYEQYF. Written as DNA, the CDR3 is TGCAGTGCTAGACGTCAGGGGCTGGTATACGAGCAGTACTTC.

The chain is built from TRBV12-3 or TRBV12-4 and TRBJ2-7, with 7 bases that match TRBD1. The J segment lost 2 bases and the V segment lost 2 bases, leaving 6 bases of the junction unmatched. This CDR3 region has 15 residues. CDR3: CASSLKTGWAYEQYF. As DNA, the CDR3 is TGTGCCAGCAGTTTAAAGACAGGGTGGGCCTACGAGCAGTACTTC.

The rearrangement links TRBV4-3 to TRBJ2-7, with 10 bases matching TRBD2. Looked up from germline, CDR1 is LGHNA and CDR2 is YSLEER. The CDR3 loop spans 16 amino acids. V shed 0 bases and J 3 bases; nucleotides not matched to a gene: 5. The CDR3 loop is CASSQELAGAHYEQYF. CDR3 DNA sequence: TGCGCCAGCAGCCAAGAGCTAGCGGGGGCCCACTACGAGCAGTACTTC.

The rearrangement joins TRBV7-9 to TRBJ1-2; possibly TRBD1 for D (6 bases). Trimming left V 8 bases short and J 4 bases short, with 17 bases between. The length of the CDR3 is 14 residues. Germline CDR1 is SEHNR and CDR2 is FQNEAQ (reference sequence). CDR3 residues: CASGYRDFGYGYTF. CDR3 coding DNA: TGTGCCAGCGGATACAGGGACTTTGGCTATGGCTACACCTTC.

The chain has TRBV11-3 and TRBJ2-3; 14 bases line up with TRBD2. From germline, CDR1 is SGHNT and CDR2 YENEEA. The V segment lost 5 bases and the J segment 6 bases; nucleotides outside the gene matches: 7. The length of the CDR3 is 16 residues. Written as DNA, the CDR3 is TGTGCCAGCAGCAGGGGACTAGCGGGAGTTACCGATACGCAGTATTTT. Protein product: CASSRGLAGVTDTQYF.

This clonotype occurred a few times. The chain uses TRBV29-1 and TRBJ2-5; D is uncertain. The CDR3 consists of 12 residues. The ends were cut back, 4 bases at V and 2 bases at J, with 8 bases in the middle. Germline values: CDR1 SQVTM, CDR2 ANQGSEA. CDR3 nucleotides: TGCAGCGTTGTCCGGCAGCAAGAGACCCAGTACTTC. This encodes CSVVRQQETQYF.

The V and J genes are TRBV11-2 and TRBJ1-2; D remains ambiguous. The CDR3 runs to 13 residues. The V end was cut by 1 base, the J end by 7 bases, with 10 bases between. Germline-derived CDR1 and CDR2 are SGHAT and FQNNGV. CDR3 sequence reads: CASSLGQAVGYTF. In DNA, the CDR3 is TGTGCCAGCAGCTTAGGTCAGGCCGTTGGCTACACCTTC.

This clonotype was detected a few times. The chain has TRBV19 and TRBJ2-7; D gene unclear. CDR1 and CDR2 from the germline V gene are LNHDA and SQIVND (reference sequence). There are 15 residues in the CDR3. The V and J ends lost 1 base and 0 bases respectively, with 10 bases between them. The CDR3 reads CASSIATAGSYEQYF. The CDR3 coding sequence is TGTGCCAGTAGTATAGCCACCGCAGGCTCCTACGAGCAGTACTTC.

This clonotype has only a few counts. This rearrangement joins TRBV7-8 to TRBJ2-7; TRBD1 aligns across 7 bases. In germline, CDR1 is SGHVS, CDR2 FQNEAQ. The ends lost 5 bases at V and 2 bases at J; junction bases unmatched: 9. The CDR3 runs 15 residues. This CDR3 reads CASSPMGQPTYEQYF. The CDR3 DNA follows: TGTGCCAGCAGCCCGATGGGACAGCCAACCTACGAGCAGTACTTC.

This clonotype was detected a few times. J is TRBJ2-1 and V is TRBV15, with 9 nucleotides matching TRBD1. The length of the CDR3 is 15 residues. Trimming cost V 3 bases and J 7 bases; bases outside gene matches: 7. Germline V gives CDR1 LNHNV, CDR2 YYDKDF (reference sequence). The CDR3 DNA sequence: TGTGCCACCAGCAGTCCGGGACAGGGTTGGAATGAGCAGTTCTTC. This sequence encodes CATSSPGQGWNEQFF.

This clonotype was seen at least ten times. CDR3 region: CASSRGRYEQYF. The CDR3, as DNA: TGTGCCAGCAGCAGGGGCCGCTACGAGCAGTACTTC. The chain carries TRBV6-2 or TRBV6-3 and TRBJ2-7; tentative D call: TRBD1 (6 bases). The CDR3 sequence is 12 residues long. Per the germline V gene, CDR1 is MNHEY and CDR2 is SVGEGT. The germline V and J ends were trimmed by 6 bases and 3 bases, with 9 bases remaining between them.

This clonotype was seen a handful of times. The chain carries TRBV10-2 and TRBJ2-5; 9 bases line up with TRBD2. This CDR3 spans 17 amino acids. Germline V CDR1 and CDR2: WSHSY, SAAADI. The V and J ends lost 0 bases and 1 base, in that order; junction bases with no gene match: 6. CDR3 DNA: TGCGCCAGCAGTGAGTCGCTTGCGGGGGGGCTCCAAGAGACCCAGTACTTC. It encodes CASSESLAGGLQETQYF.

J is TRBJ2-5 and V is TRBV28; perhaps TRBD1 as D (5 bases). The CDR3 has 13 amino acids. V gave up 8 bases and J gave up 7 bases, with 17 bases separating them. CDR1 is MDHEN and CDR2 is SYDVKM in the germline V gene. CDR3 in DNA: TGTGCCAGCTCCGACAGCCAGCTTGGGACCCAGTACTTC. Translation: CASSDSQLGTQYF. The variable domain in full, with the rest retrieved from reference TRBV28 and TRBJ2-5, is DVKVTQSSRYLVKRTGEKVFLECVQDMDHENMFWYRQDPGLGLRLIYFSYDVKMKEKGDIPEGYSVSREKKERFSLILESASTNQTSMYLCASSDSQLGTQYFGPGTRLLVL.

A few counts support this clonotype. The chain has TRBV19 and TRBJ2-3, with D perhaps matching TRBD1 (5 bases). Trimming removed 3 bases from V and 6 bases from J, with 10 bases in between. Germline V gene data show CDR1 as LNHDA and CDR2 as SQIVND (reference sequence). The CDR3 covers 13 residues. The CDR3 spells CASSIGRVDTQYF. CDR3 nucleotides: TGTGCCAGTAGTATTGGCAGGGTGGATACGCAGTATTTT.

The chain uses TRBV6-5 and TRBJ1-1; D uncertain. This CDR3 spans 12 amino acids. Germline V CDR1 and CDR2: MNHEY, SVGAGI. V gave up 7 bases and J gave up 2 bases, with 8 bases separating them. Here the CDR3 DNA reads TGTGCCAGCATTTCAGTAAACACTGAAGCTTTCTTT. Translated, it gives CASISVNTEAFF.

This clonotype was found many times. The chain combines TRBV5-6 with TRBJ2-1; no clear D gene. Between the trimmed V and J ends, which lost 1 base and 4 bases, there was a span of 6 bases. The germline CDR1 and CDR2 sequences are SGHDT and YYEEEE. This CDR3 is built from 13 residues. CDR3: CASSLPGYNEQFF. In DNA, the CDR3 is TGTGCCAGCAGCTTGCCAGGATACAATGAGCAGTTCTTC.

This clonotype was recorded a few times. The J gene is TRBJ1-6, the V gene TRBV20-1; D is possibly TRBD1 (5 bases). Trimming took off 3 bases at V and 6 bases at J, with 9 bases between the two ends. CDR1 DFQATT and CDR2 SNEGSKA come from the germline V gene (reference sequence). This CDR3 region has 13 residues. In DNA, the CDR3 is TGCAGTGCTAGTACAGGAATTAATTCACCCCTCCACTTT. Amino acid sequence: CSASTGINSPLHF.

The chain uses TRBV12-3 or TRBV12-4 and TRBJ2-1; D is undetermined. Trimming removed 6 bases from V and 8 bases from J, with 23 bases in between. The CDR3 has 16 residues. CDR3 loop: CASRLRRNGIGDEQFF. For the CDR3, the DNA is TGTGCCAGCAGACTAAGACGGAATGGGATAGGCGATGAGCAGTTCTTC.

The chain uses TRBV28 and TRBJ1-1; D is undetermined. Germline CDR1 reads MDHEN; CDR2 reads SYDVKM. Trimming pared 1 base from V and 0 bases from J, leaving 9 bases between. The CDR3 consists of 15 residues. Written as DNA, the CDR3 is TGTGCCAGCAGTTTATTCGGCAGATTGAACACTGAAGCTTTCTTT. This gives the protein CASSLFGRLNTEAFF.

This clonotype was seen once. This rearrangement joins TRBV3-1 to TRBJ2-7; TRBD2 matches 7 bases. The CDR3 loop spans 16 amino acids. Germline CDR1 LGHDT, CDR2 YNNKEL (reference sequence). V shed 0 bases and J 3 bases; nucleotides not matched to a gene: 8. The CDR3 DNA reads TGTGCCAGCAGCCAAGATCAAGAGACTAGCTTCTACGAGCAGTACTTC. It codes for CASSQDQETSFYEQYF.

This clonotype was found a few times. This CDR3 is CSVLGLHNEQFF. The CDR3 DNA is TGCAGCGTCCTGGGACTCCACAATGAGCAGTTCTTC. The rearrangement links TRBV29-1 to TRBJ2-1, with D possibly being TRBD2 (6 bases). V gave up 6 bases and J gave up 5 bases, with 11 bases separating them. CDR3 length equals 12 residues. Germline V CDR1 and CDR2: SQVTM, ANQGSEA.

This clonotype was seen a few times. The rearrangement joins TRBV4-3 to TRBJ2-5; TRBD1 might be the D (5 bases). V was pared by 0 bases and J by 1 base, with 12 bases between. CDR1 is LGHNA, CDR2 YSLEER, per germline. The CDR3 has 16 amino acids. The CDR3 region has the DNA TGCGCCAGCAGCCAAGACTACCGACAGACCCAAGAGACCCAGTACTTC. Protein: CASSQDYRQTQETQYF.